The present entry profiles one TCR beta chain with its context. Its antigen is as yet unknown. Unique molecular identifiers were present on the cDNA, which also gained a universal primer site by template switching. TCRdb reprocessed the 5' RACE reads with MiXCR, giving one entry per CDR3 protein. The repertoire holds around 530,000 distinct CDR3 sequences, with roughly 15% as singletons. The CDR3 has 16 residues. Germline V gene lookup returns CDR1 MDHEN and CDR2 SYDVKM. V trimming: 7 bases; J trimming: 3 bases; junction bases outside the gene matches: 9. All donors comprised healthy Caucasians. This sample was taken from a study of identical twins. The study's findings and limits: Part of the zero-insertion signal could reflect confounding by invariant MAIT and iNKT cells.

These data were likewise used in another study, on yellow fever vaccine responses in identical twins.

The receptor was isolated from a woman aged 18-29 years in good health. V gene TRBV28 combines with J gene TRBJ2-5, with 12 positions matching TRBD1. Sequenced material: CD4+ T cells sorted from blood. CDR3 sequence: CASTIGTGGAKETQYF. DNA of the CDR3: TGTGCCAGCACCATCGGGACAGGGGGCGCAAAAGAGACCCAGTACTTC.